This TCR beta chain derives from a study of somatic mutations in cytotoxic T cells in rheumatoid arthritis. Points on this clone: The antigen remains undetermined.

The study's findings and limits: CD8+ clonality increased with age in rheumatoid arthritis patients but not in healthy controls.

The CDR3 covers 14 residues. V lost 2 bases, J lost 8 bases, and 5 bases stayed unmatched. Per the germline V gene, CDR1 is MNHEY and CDR2 is SVGAGI. Only in-frame clones appear in the TCRdb table, and some are missing; sequencing was by immunoSEQ multiplex PCR. Of around 660 clones detected, around four fifths appear once; the ten largest clones hold around 11%. This chain connects TRBV6-5 to TRBJ2-2; 7 nucleotides line up with TRBD2. The receptor was derived from a man between 65 and 85 years old with rheumatoid arthritis. The source material was synovial fluid. The CDR3 nucleotides are TGTGCCAGCAGTTACCGGGGGGTGCCGGGGGAGCTGTTTTTT. It codes for CASSYRGVPGELFF.